The next 28 T cell receptor beta chains were all read from a single sample in a study of shared clonotypes between healthy human individuals. Profiled with immunoSEQ multiplex PCR; TCRdb holds only in-frame clones, not every one. The table includes approximately 2.3 million clones, 85% to 95% detected once. The source material was naive CD4+ T cells from PBMCs. As for subset: CD45RA+ positively selected. These receptors originate from a man aged 18-30 years in good health. Some clones in this sample may be carry-over from other donors' samples.

The genes are TRBV28 and TRBJ2-7; the D call may be TRBD1 or TRBD2 (5 bases each). The germline gives CDR1 MDHEN, CDR2 SYDVKM. CDR3 size: 15 residues. Between the trimmed V and J ends, which lost 6 bases and 7 bases, there was a span of 22 bases. The CDR3 spells CASSYKGTRDPEQYF. In DNA form, the CDR3 reads TGTGCCAGCAGCTACAAGGGAACCCGGGACCCGGAGCAGTACTTC.

The genes are TRBV30 and TRBJ2-1; D not certain. The germline V gene encodes CDR1 GTSNPN and CDR2 SVGIG (reference sequence). CDR3 length equals 12 residues. V shed 4 bases and J shed 10 bases, with 14 bases lying between them. CDR3 region: CAWMSDRWEQFF. In nucleotides, the CDR3 is TGTGCCTGGATGTCGGACCGGTGGGAGCAGTTCTTC.

This chain joins TRBV6-6 and TRBJ2-5; tentatively, D is TRBD2 (6 bases). CDR1 is MNHNY, CDR2 SVGAGI, per germline (reference sequence). The CDR3 is 15 amino acids. V was clipped by 0 bases and J by 4 bases, with 12 bases between them. Written as DNA, the CDR3 is TGTGCCAGCAGTTACTCTTTCCAGGAGGGAGAGACCCAGTACTTC. This sequence encodes CASSYSFQEGETQYF.

This chain links TRBV18 with TRBJ2-3, with 10 bases fitting TRBD2. CDR3 length equals 14 residues. After removal of 3 bases from V and 6 bases from J, the junction contained 3 bases not matched to a gene. From germline, CDR1 is KGHSH and CDR2 LQKENI. CDR3 protein: CASSPMTSGDTQYF. As DNA, the CDR3 is TGTGCCAGCTCACCGATGACTAGCGGGGATACGCAGTATTTT.

The rearrangement links TRBV28 to TRBJ2-1, with D perhaps given as TRBD1 or TRBD2 (5 bases each). The CDR3 is made up of 17 amino acids. Per the germline V gene, CDR1 is MDHEN and CDR2 is SYDVKM. V dropped 5 bases and J dropped 0 bases, with 17 bases sitting between them. The DNA for the CDR3 is TGTGCCAGCAGTCCAAACCCGGGACGGGGCTCCTACAATGAGCAGTTCTTC. Amino acids: CASSPNPGRGSYNEQFF.

The rearrangement links TRBV4-1 to TRBJ2-1; the D gene is possibly TRBD2 (5 bases). Trimming removed 3 bases from V and 6 bases from J, with 9 bases in between. Germline CDR1 MGHRA, CDR2 YSYEKL. The CDR3 is made up of 13 amino acids. CDR3 amino acids: CASSQRVANEQFF. CDR3 DNA sequence: TGCGCCAGCAGCCAGAGGGTTGCCAATGAGCAGTTCTTC.

This chain uses TRBV18 with TRBJ1-2; 7 bases are a match to TRBD1. Trimming removed 3 bases from V and 2 bases from J; junction bases left unmatched: 6. This CDR3 spans 15 amino acids. Looked up from germline, CDR1 is KGHSH and CDR2 is LQKENI. The CDR3 DNA reads TGTGCCAGCTCACCCGCAGGACAGGCGAACTATGGCTACACCTTC. Protein product: CASSPAGQANYGYTF. Based on the CDR3 plus reference TRBV18 and TRBJ1-2, the full variable domain is NAGVMQNPRHLVRRRGQEARLRCSPMKGHSHVYWYRQLPEEGLKFMVYLQKENIIDESGMPKERFSAEFPKEGPSILRIQQVVRGDSAAYFCASSPAGQANYGYTFGSGTRLTVV.

V gene TRBV28 combines with J gene TRBJ1-1, with D perhaps TRBD1 (5 bases). The CDR3 spans 16 residues. Between the trimmed V and J ends, which lost 6 bases and 6 bases, there was a span of 23 bases. Germline CDR1 is MDHEN and CDR2 is SYDVKM. Here the CDR3 reads CASRSPGGGEPPEAFF. The CDR3 DNA reads as TGTGCCAGCAGATCCCCGGGAGGAGGGGAACCCCCTGAAGCTTTCTTT. The entire variable domain, with the rest obtained from reference TRBV28 and TRBJ1-1, is as follows: DVKVTQSSRYLVKRTGEKVFLECVQDMDHENMFWYRQDPGLGLRLIYFSYDVKMKEKGDIPEGYSVSREKKERFSLILESASTNQTSMYLCASRSPGGGEPPEAFFGQGTRLTVV.

Comments on this clone: Other DNA sequences in the same sample also yield this CDR3. The chain has TRBV5-4 and TRBJ1-3; no firm D call. V was cut by 3 bases and J by 4 bases, with 5 bases left in between. Germline-derived CDR1 and CDR2 are SGHNT and YYREEE (reference sequence). The CDR3 length is 12 residues. This chain's CDR3 is CASSYSGNTIYF. CDR3 nucleotides: TGTGCCAGCAGCTACAGCGGAAACACCATATATTTT.

In regard to this clone: No DNA is shown, since the ends of the CDR3 on it are uncertain; the CDR3 is the one TCRdb lists. The chain links TRBV6-5 to TRBJ2-7; the table calls TRBD2, which could not be checked here. Per the germline V gene, CDR1 is MNHEY and CDR2 is SVGAGI. Inclusive of both ends, the CDR3 amounts to 15 amino acids. Here the CDR3 reads CASSSSRDHSYEQYF.

About this clone: Other nucleotide sequences in the sample specify the same CDR3. This chain's CDR3 is CASSLTSGDTDTQYF. CDR3 nucleotide sequence: TGTGCCAGCAGCTTGACTAGCGGAGACACAGATACGCAGTATTTT. The gene calls are TRBV5-4 and TRBJ2-3, with 8 nucleotides matching TRBD2. The CDR3 contains 15 residues. Losses at the gene ends were 1 base for V and 2 bases for J; bases not matched to a gene: 3. Germline V gene data show CDR1 as SGHNT and CDR2 as YYREEE (reference sequence).

This chain links TRBV28 with TRBJ2-5; 9 nucleotides line up with TRBD2. Per the germline V gene, CDR1 is MDHEN and CDR2 is SYDVKM. This CDR3 region has 16 residues. J lost 4 bases, V lost 5 bases, and 11 bases had no gene match. The CDR3 here is CASSLRGLAGSETQYF. The CDR3 DNA reads TGTGCCAGCAGTCTAAGGGGCCTAGCGGGATCAGAGACCCAGTACTTC.

The rearrangement links TRBV6-1 to TRBJ2-7; TRBD1 agrees at 8 bases. CDR1 MNHNS and CDR2 SASEGT come from the germline V gene. The V and J ends lost 4 bases and 1 base, in that order; junction bases with no gene match: 6. CDR3 length equals 15 residues. CDR3 residues: CASSGGTGLSYEQYF. In DNA form, the CDR3 reads TGTGCCAGCAGTGGGGGGACAGGCCTATCCTACGAGCAGTACTTC.

The chain employs TRBV30 and TRBJ2-1; D is perhaps TRBD2 (6 bases). The germline gives CDR1 GTSNPN, CDR2 SVGIG (reference sequence). Trimming removed 2 bases from V and 2 bases from J, with 13 bases in between. This CDR3 is built from 15 residues. The CDR3 DNA follows: TGTGCCTGGAGTAACTCGGGAGCGCCCTACAATGAGCAGTTCTTC. Translation gives CAWSNSGAPYNEQFF.

The chain carries TRBV6-1 and TRBJ2-5; 9 nucleotides match TRBD1. CDR3 size: 15 residues. CDR1 is MNHNS and CDR2 is SASEGT in the germline V gene. Trimming took 0 bases from V and 4 from J; bases not matched to a gene: 3. The CDR3 loop reads CASSEADRGRETQYF. The CDR3 bases are TGTGCCAGCAGTGAAGCGGACAGGGGACGAGAGACCCAGTACTTC.

The V and J genes are TRBV29-1 and TRBJ2-1; D uncertain. V was pared by 4 bases and J by 8 bases, with 15 bases between. Germline CDR1 SQVTM, CDR2 ANQGSEA. This CDR3 spans 13 amino acids. The CDR3 nucleotides are TGCAGCGTTGTCCCGAGGATGTTCGATGAGCAGTTCTTC. Translation: CSVVPRMFDEQFF.

In this sample, this clone turned up once. The junction differs from germline at one of its ends, possibly a read error. This sequence joins TRBV28 and TRBJ2-4, with D uncertain. This CDR3 has 16 residues. From germline, CDR1 is MDHEN and CDR2 SYDVKM. CDR3 nucleotides: TGTGCCAGCAGCTTATACTTCCCTCTAGCCAAAAACATTCAGTACTTC. It codes for CASSLYFPLAKNIQYF.

This chain links TRBV18 with TRBJ2-1, with D possibly being TRBD2 (6 bases). Trimming cost V 2 bases and J 6 bases, with 8 bases left between them. The CDR3 is made up of 13 amino acids. Germline CDR1 KGHSH, CDR2 LQKENI. The DNA of the CDR3 is TGTGCCAGCTCACCAACGGGAGTCAATGAGCAGTTCTTC. Its translation is CASSPTGVNEQFF.

J is TRBJ1-2 and V is TRBV29-1; the match to TRBD1 covers 8 bases. Losses at the gene ends were 4 bases for V and 3 bases for J; bases not matched to a gene: 10. This CDR3 is 15 amino acids long. Germline V CDR1 and CDR2: SQVTM, ANQGSEA. CDR3 sequence (DNA): TGCAGCGTTGGGACAGGGTTTTTGATGGACTATGGCTACACCTTC. Its translation is CSVGTGFLMDYGYTF.

The gene calls are TRBV11-2 and TRBJ2-2; 12 nucleotides line up with TRBD2. The junction had 4 bases not matched to a gene; V was cut back by 5 bases and J by 6 bases. The CDR3 loop spans 15 amino acids. CDR1 is SGHAT and CDR2 is FQNNGV in the germline V gene. The CDR3 DNA reads as TGTGCCAGCAGCCAAAGACTAGCGGGAGCCGGGGAGCTGTTTTTT. It is translated as CASSQRLAGAGELFF. Full variable domain (outside the CDR3, taken from reference TRBV11-2 and TRBJ2-2): EAGVAQSPRYKIIEKRQSVAFWCNPISGHATLYWYQQILGQGPKLLIQFQNNGVVDDSQLPKDRFSAERLKGVDSTLKIQPAKLEDSAVYLCASSQRLAGAGELFFGEGSRLTVL.

This clone is a singleton in its sample. The J gene is TRBJ1-2, the V gene TRBV27; 8 nucleotides line up with TRBD1. This CDR3 region has 12 residues. Germline V CDR1 and CDR2: MNHEY, SMNVEV (reference sequence). V gave up 5 bases and J gave up 8 bases; unmatched junction bases: 4. This chain's CDR3 is CASSGTGRGYTF. The CDR3 region has the DNA TGTGCCAGCAGTGGGACAGGACGAGGCTACACCTTC.

The rearrangement uses TRBV19 and TRBJ2-1, with 7 bases fitting TRBD1. From germline, CDR1 is LNHDA and CDR2 SQIVND (reference sequence). V lost 4 bases, J lost 4 bases, and 19 bases stayed unmatched. The CDR3 is 19 amino acids. CDR3 DNA sequence: TGTGCCAGTAGTAGGGGGCACAGGGGAACCGCTGTGGGGTACAATGAGCAGTTCTTC. It is translated as CASSRGHRGTAVGYNEQFF.

The chain employs TRBV6-1 and TRBJ1-3; D not resolved. V was pared by 2 bases and J by 3 bases, with 11 bases between. Germline V gene lookup returns CDR1 MNHNS and CDR2 SASEGT. The CDR3 loop spans 15 amino acids. The CDR3 DNA reads TGTGCCAGCAGTGAATTTGGAGGGAGTGGAAACACCATATATTTT. This sequence encodes CASSEFGGSGNTIYF.

In its sample, this clone was seen a few times. Other DNA sequences in the same sample also yield this CDR3. V is TRBV5-1 and J is TRBJ1-4, with D unresolved. The CDR3 sequence is 13 residues long. CDR1 SGHRS and CDR2 YFSETQ come from the germline V gene. The V and J ends lost 0 bases and 3 bases respectively, with 3 bases between them. The CDR3 nucleotides read TGCGCCAGCAGCTTGGGGGCTAATGAAAAACTGTTTTTT. Amino acids: CASSLGANEKLFF. Together with reference TRBV5-1 and TRBJ1-4, the CDR3 gives the full variable domain: KAGVTQTPRYLIKTRGQQVTLSCSPISGHRSVSWYQQTPGQGLQFLFEYFSETQRNKGNFPGRFSGRQFSNSRSEMNVSTLELGDSALYLCASSLGANEKLFFGSGTQLSVL.

The chain is built from TRBV7-9 and TRBJ2-7, with D unresolved. This CDR3 has 17 amino acids. The V end lost 2 bases, the J end lost 2 bases, and 19 bases lay between the germline ends. CDR1 and CDR2 (germline): SEHNR, FQNEAQ (reference sequence). CDR3 residues: CASSLNPPGTKTYEQYF. The CDR3 coding sequence is TGTGCCAGCAGCTTAAACCCCCCGGGTACGAAAACCTACGAGCAGTACTTC.

V gene TRBV28 combines with J gene TRBJ1-2; D possibly corresponds to TRBD1 (5 bases). This CDR3 has 14 residues. Germline CDR1 MDHEN, CDR2 SYDVKM. The V end was cut by 5 bases, the J end by 7 bases, with 17 bases between. CDR3 residues: CASSLTVTTGGYTF. The CDR3 DNA is TGTGCCAGCAGTCTGACAGTCACCACGGGTGGCTACACCTTC.

The chain carries TRBV25-1 and TRBJ2-5, with TRBD1 identical over 7 bases. The CDR3 length is 14 residues. V shed 3 bases, J shed 4 bases, and the junction held 5 bases outside the gene matches. Germline V gene lookup returns CDR1 MGHDK and CDR2 SYGVNS. CDR3 sequence: CASSDRQGRETQYF. The DNA of the CDR3 is TGTGCCAGCAGTGATCGACAGGGTAGAGAGACCCAGTACTTC.

This chain links TRBV7-8 with TRBJ2-1; 8 nucleotides align to TRBD2. The V gene end was trimmed by 1 base and the J gene end by 1 base; junction bases not matched to a gene: 6. The CDR3 is 17 amino acids. Looked up from germline, CDR1 is SGHVS and CDR2 is FQNEAQ. This CDR3 is CASSLGNLAGSYNEQFF. CDR3 DNA: TGTGCCAGCAGCTTAGGGAATTTAGCGGGGTCCTACAATGAGCAGTTCTTC. Complete variable domain (other parts from reference TRBV7-8 and TRBJ2-1): GAGVSQSPRYKVAKRGQDVALRCDPISGHVSLFWYQQALGQGPEFLTYFQNEAQLDKSGLPSDRFFAERPEGSVSTLKIQRTQQEDSAVYLCASSLGNLAGSYNEQFFGPGTRLTVL.